The rows below give T cell receptor beta chains drawn from one sample of a study of blood T cell repertoires in COVID-19. Assay: immunoSEQ multiplex PCR; the TCRdb copy retains only in-frame clones and omits some. The sample has roughly 350,000 clones, about 92% seen once. Sequencing was carried out using PBMCs or T cells enriched from blood (not recorded which). These receptors originate from a woman aged 30 to 39 who had recovered from COVID-19. CDR3s leave out the opening cysteine and the closing phenylalanine or tryptophan. D genes are given only for firm matches. Some rows mark clone size as missing; the rest say once, few, many or name a class of expanded clone.

abundance,j_gene,v_gene,d_gene,CDR3aa
NA,TRBJ1-2,TRBV19,TRBD1,ASSERPGTGPNYGYT
few,TRBJ2-7,TRBV15,NA,ATSRDRLFYEQY
once,TRBJ1-4,TRBV7-8,TRBD1,ASSFYGQGVEKLF
few,TRBJ2-7,TRBV6-2/TRBV6-3,NA,ASSYTTGQWY
NA,TRBJ1-6,TRBV11-2,NA,ASSPNGPYSPLH
NA,TRBJ1-1,TRBV5-4,TRBD1,ASSQGQGGDTEAF
NA,TRBJ1-3,TRBV28,NA,ASSLGAAFSGNTIY
NA,TRBJ1-2,TRBV19,TRBD1,ASSTRQGEIANYGYT
NA,TRBJ2-2,TRBV7-3,TRBD1,ASSPRQGRQAGELF
NA,TRBJ2-6,TRBV5-1,NA,ASTLTLSGANVLT
NA,TRBJ1-6,TRBV6-1,NA,ASSEGTEFSYNSPLH
NA,TRBJ1-1,TRBV20-1,NA,SASAGSTEAF
once,TRBJ2-2,TRBV9,TRBD2,ASSATSAPGELF
NA,TRBJ2-5,TRBV19,TRBD2,ASSIGTSLKETQY
NA,TRBJ2-1,TRBV4-1,TRBD1,ASSPGQAAYNEQF
NA,TRBJ2-4,TRBV11-2,NA,ASSLAGLDKNIQY
NA,TRBJ2-2,TRBV19,TRBD2,ASSFSSGGANTGELF
NA,TRBJ1-2,TRBV12-3/TRBV12-4,NA,ASSAGYYGYT
few,TRBJ2-5,TRBV4-2,TRBD2,ASSQPGGEETQY
NA,TRBJ2-7,TRBV29-1,NA,SVHDSGSSYEQY
NA,TRBJ1-2,TRBV7-8,NA,ASSLEGIDGYT
NA,TRBJ2-7,TRBV28,NA,ASSLSGSWSYEQY
NA,TRBJ2-7,TRBV4-1,NA,ASSQEGGWEQY
NA,TRBJ2-7,TRBV7-7,TRBD1,ASSFGQGDSYEQY
once,TRBJ2-1,TRBV29-1,NA,TGGQGWDNEQF
few,TRBJ1-1,TRBV10-1,NA,ASSESGEQGIGTEAF
NA,TRBJ1-2,TRBV7-9,TRBD1,ASSSRGSGTGGAHYGYT
NA,TRBJ1-4,TRBV28,NA,ASKRVNEKLF
NA,TRBJ2-5,TRBV27,NA,ASSSPSGAGETQY
once,TRBJ1-1,TRBV12-3/TRBV12-4,NA,ASSFFETEAF
NA,TRBJ2-3,TRBV7-2,TRBD2,ASRRTSGGSTSTDTQY
NA,TRBJ1-2,TRBV5-6,TRBD1,ASSHGQGNYGYT
NA,TRBJ2-1,TRBV29-1,NA,SVDKTYNEQF
NA,TRBJ1-1,TRBV18,TRBD1,ASNLGQGTEAF
NA,TRBJ2-7,TRBV28,NA,ASNPTGAYEQY
NA,TRBJ2-2,TRBV21-1,NA,ASSKGGQGKVAGGPRTGELF
NA,TRBJ2-1,TRBV5-4,TRBD2,ASSLLADSNEQF
NA,TRBJ2-3,TRBV23-1,NA,ASSLPTDTQY
NA,TRBJ2-1,TRBV6-5,NA,ASSYSRGSYNEQF
NA,TRBJ2-7,TRBV13,TRBD1,ASSLLGAGGEDEQY
NA,TRBJ1-5,TRBV30,NA,AWSVRANQPQH
once,TRBJ2-1,TRBV4-2,TRBD1,ASSQAGTGSNEQF